This T cell receptor (beta chain) emerged from a study of blood T cell repertoires in COVID-19. Background on the study: Samples came from the United States, Italy and Spain, spanning acute and convalescent COVID-19.

TCRdb's table, derived via immunoSEQ multiplex PCR, lists solely in-frame clones and lacks some. The sample has some 150,000 clones; approximately 80% are singletons. This CDR3 contains 12 residues. The germline CDR1 and CDR2 sequences are MDHEN and SYDVKM. Trimming shortened V by 4 bases and J by 10 bases, and 13 bases separated the two germline ends. The chain couples TRBV28 to TRBJ1-1; D might be TRBD1 (5 bases). The receptor's source is a man aged 55 to 70 with acute or convalescent COVID-19. Input material: peripheral blood. The CDR3 spells CASSSRGRVAFF. The DNA for the CDR3 is TGTGCCAGCAGTTCTAGGGGCAGGGTAGCTTTCTTT. The full variable domain, in which reference TRBV28 and TRBJ1-1 provide the parts outside the CDR3, is DVKVTQSSRYLVKRTGEKVFLECVQDMDHENMFWYRQDPGLGLRLIYFSYDVKMKEKGDIPEGYSVSREKKERFSLILESASTNQTSMYLCASSSRGRVAFFGQGTRLTVV.